The rows below give T cell receptor beta chains drawn from one sample of a study of T cells in Graves' hyperthyroidism and ophthalmopathy. From the multiplex PCR reads, TCRdb called clonotypes with MiXCR, one entry per CDR3 protein. The sample holds around 600,000 distinct CDR3 sequences, 45% seen once. The sample taken for sequencing was peripheral blood or thyroid tissue (not recorded which). The receptors derive from an adult man with Graves' disease, either hyperthyroidism or ophthalmopathy (not recorded which). The conserved cysteine and the conserved F or W are not part of the CDR3 here.

j_gene	v_gene	CDR3aa
TRBJ2-5	TRBV15	ATSRDGGYQETQY
TRBJ1-4	TRBV7-9	ASSFDSNEKLF
TRBJ1-1	TRBV7-2	ASRSKGTNTEAF
TRBJ1-6	TRBV11-1	ASSLIPGGSPLH
TRBJ1-2	TRBV25-1	ASSSRQGKRDGYT
TRBJ1-1	TRBV2	ASSPLIWEAF
TRBJ1-2	TRBV6-5	ASSYSDTSNYGYT
TRBJ1-2	TRBV25-1	ASSFLTQDYGYA
TRBJ1-6	TRBV19	ASSILRGNNNSPLH
TRBJ1-1	TRBV2	ASSERVVEAF